This T cell receptor beta chain was sequenced in a study of T cell responses to AZD1222 COVID-19 vaccine. Regarding the study as a whole: The repertoires were collected only after the peak T cell response. At study baseline, merely a handful of AZD1222 recipients were seropositive. Reportedly, nearly half the spike-specific TCRs target unmutated variant regions. A rise in Spike-specific TCR breadth and depth followed two AZD1222 doses.

TCRdb's copy holds only in-frame clones and misses some; the assay was immunoSEQ multiplex PCR. Among approximately 140,000 clones, approximately 89% were seen once, and the ten largest hold about 15%. Only a few counts were recorded for this clone. The target antigen is unknown. Looked up from germline, CDR1 is MNHEY and CDR2 is SVGAGI. This CDR3 has 14 amino acids. V lost 6 bases and J 3 bases, leaving 12 bases between the germline ends. This receptor was identified in an adult in good health. The rearrangement joins TRBV6-5 to TRBJ1-3; maybe TRBD1 (5 bases). Sequencing was performed on peripheral blood, taken on day 0 of AZD1222 vaccination. CDR3 nucleotides: TGTGCCAGCAGCCCAACCGGGGGTGGAAACACCATATATTTT. Its translation: CASSPTGGGNTIYF.